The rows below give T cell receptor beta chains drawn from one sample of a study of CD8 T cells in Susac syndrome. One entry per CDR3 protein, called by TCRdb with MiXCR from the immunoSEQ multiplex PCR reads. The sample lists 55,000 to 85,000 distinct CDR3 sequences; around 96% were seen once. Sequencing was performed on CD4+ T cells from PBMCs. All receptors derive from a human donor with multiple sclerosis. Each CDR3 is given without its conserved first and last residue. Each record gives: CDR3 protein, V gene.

CDR3 protein: ASSLPGDTEAF; V gene: TRBV7-2
CDR3 protein: ASSSGTSGGSGEQY; V gene: TRBV5-1
CDR3 protein: ASSYRDYTDTQY; V gene: TRBV7-8
CDR3 protein: ASVPGTGTYEQY; V gene: TRBV7-9
CDR3 protein: ASSQVAGEKLF; V gene: TRBV4-1
CDR3 protein: ASSQDRGKQY; V gene: TRBV3-1
CDR3 protein: ASGAYQGAYGYT; V gene: TRBV28
CDR3 protein: ASIKGVAGTEAF; V gene: TRBV12-3/TRBV12-4
CDR3 protein: ASSLYSNQPQH; V gene: TRBV11-2
CDR3 protein: SVSQGQGMIEAF; V gene: TRBV29-1
CDR3 protein: SARPFASTDTQY; V gene: TRBV20-1
CDR3 protein: ASSQEVWGNTIY; V gene: TRBV3-1
CDR3 protein: ASSPRPGLGYT; V gene: TRBV7-3
CDR3 protein: AIRGVQETQY; V gene: TRBV10-3
CDR3 protein: ASSSNGLAGAVSYEQY; V gene: TRBV5-1
CDR3 protein: ASSPLGGGQETQY; V gene: TRBV12-3/TRBV12-4
CDR3 protein: ASSQVGGNQPQH; V gene: TRBV3-1
CDR3 protein: ASSPRGTPTDTQY; V gene: TRBV12-3/TRBV12-4
CDR3 protein: SVPEPGANGLT; V gene: TRBV20-1
CDR3 protein: ASSLTSGPSYEQY; V gene: TRBV7-2
CDR3 protein: ASSMVQGETQY; V gene: TRBV19
CDR3 protein: SARPDGTFYGYT; V gene: TRBV20-1
CDR3 protein: ACRNRDLREKLF; V gene: TRBV30
CDR3 protein: ASSDRASNYGYT; V gene: TRBV6-1
CDR3 protein: ASSLGTQPQH; V gene: TRBV7-9
CDR3 protein: SARDPGQGISGELF; V gene: TRBV20-1
CDR3 protein: ASSLNRSPGELF; V gene: TRBV11-3
CDR3 protein: SAKDRGPYEQY; V gene: TRBV20-1
CDR3 protein: ASKRGEGTEAF; V gene: TRBV3-1
CDR3 protein: ASRSSNEKLF; V gene: TRBV7-9
CDR3 protein: ASSRGTAGETQY; V gene: TRBV5-1
CDR3 protein: ASSQQRGASSPLH; V gene: TRBV7-6
CDR3 protein: ASSLASGGRETQY; V gene: TRBV5-4
CDR3 protein: AWDTAASNQPQH; V gene: TRBV30
CDR3 protein: ATSRGTGVVSQPQH; V gene: TRBV15
CDR3 protein: ASSVGGQETQY; V gene: TRBV25-1
CDR3 protein: ASSLVSGGQVASDTQY; V gene: TRBV7-2
CDR3 protein: ASRSHPGTGKPYEQY; V gene: TRBV6-1
CDR3 protein: ASSLVLAGASEQY; V gene: TRBV7-6
CDR3 protein: ASSLASGAYEQY; V gene: TRBV7-2
CDR3 protein: ASSDYPISYEQY; V gene: TRBV11-2
CDR3 protein: ASSQDVGVQPQH; V gene: TRBV3-1
CDR3 protein: ASSIRQGTYEQY; V gene: TRBV28
CDR3 protein: ASSPGGWTVSNEQF; V gene: TRBV12-3/TRBV12-4
CDR3 protein: ASSQDRGTGTGELF; V gene: TRBV4-3
CDR3 protein: ASSPGGLSYNEQF; V gene: TRBV9
CDR3 protein: ASSQDVRAGNTIY; V gene: TRBV3-1
CDR3 protein: ATSDSSGSSYEQY; V gene: TRBV24-1
CDR3 protein: ASSRLTGYTEAF; V gene: TRBV6-5
CDR3 protein: ATDTGAPDTQY; V gene: TRBV28
CDR3 protein: ASSSTSGTDTQY; V gene: TRBV12-3/TRBV12-4
CDR3 protein: ASSLARTLNQPQH; V gene: TRBV12-3/TRBV12-4
CDR3 protein: ASSLAGVGTDTQY; V gene: TRBV5-1
CDR3 protein: SVRQGNSPLH; V gene: TRBV29-1
CDR3 protein: SVEDLVLRGVETQY; V gene: TRBV29-1
CDR3 protein: ASIQPGGARGTEAF; V gene: TRBV7-2
CDR3 protein: SVESNYGYT; V gene: TRBV29-1
CDR3 protein: ASSVNEGETQY; V gene: TRBV2
CDR3 protein: ASSLRRVRQETQY; V gene: TRBV7-2